The 28 T cell receptor beta chains reported below all come from one sample, sequenced in a study of immune evolution from preneoplasia to lung adenocarcinoma (dated by TCRdb to the early 2020s). Library preparation was by the immunoSEQ multiplex PCR assay. The table comes from immuneACCESS by way of TCRdb, which keeps in-frame sequences with V and J called. Part of the clones is missing from these tables; in studies checked, under half for an unresolved V gene and the rest for unknown reasons. Across this sample there are 3,500 to 4,500 clones, with 70% to 80% seen only once. The ten largest account for 9.5% to 15% of the sample. The sample comprised FFPE lung adenocarcinoma in situ tissue. Explained via the paper, the cell subset or site label denotes: preinvasive adenocarcinoma in situ (AIS). Receptors originate from a person between 55 and 80 years old with lung adenocarcinoma.

J is TRBJ1-2 and V is TRBV28; maybe TRBD1 (5 bases). The V gene's germline CDR1 is MDHEN and CDR2 SYDVKM. V was pared by 6 bases and J by 1 base, with 18 bases between. The CDR3 is made up of 16 amino acids. The chain's CDR3 is CASSPRRGAGNYGYTF. As DNA, the CDR3 is TGTGCCAGCAGCCCTAGGAGGGGCGCGGGTAACTATGGCTACACCTTC.

This clone occurred a few times. This chain joins TRBV5-6 and TRBJ2-7; D gene uncertain. Trimming stripped 2 bases from V and 6 bases from J, with 12 bases between. Germline CDR1 is SGHDT and CDR2 is YYEEEE. The CDR3 is 13 residues long. The CDR3 protein is CASSFQAASEQYF. CDR3 in DNA: TGTGCCAGCAGCTTCCAAGCCGCAAGCGAGCAGTACTTC.

This clone was detected only once. The V gene is TRBV9, the J gene TRBJ1-1; no definite D call. The CDR3 totals 16 residues. The V gene lost 0 bases and the J gene lost 0 bases, with 12 bases spanning the gap. CDR1 and CDR2 from the germline V gene are SGDLS and YYNGEE. CDR3 DNA sequence: TGTGCCAGCAGCGTAGGAGTGGGGAGATTGAACACTGAAGCTTTCTTT. Encoded protein: CASSVGVGRLNTEAFF.

The rearrangement uses TRBV6-1 and TRBJ1-6; D is unresolved. The CDR3 length is 15 residues. Germline lookup yields CDR1 MNHNS and CDR2 SASEGT. The V and J ends lost 5 bases and 5 bases respectively, with 13 bases between them. Written as DNA, the CDR3 is TGTGCCAGCAGTCCCCTCCGGATTAATAATTCACCCCTCCACTTT. Protein: CASSPLRINNSPLHF.

V and J are TRBV11-3 and TRBJ1-1; TRBD1 is a possible D gene (5 bases). Between the trimmed V and J ends, which lost 0 bases and 3 bases, there was a span of 11 bases. Germline loops: CDR1 SGHNT, CDR2 YENEEA. The CDR3 loop spans 15 amino acids. The CDR3 bases are TGTGCCAGCAGCTTAGATGGGGGGAGTGACACTGAAGCTTTCTTT. As protein: CASSLDGGSDTEAFF.

The chain joins TRBV7-2 to TRBJ2-3; D gene unclear. The CDR3 is 13 amino acids. The germline gives CDR1 SGHTA, CDR2 FQGNSA. The V gene lost 1 base and the J gene lost 2 bases, with 4 bases spanning the gap. The DNA of the CDR3 is TGTGCCAGCAGCTTAGTCCTCACAGATACGCAGTATTTT. Protein: CASSLVLTDTQYF.

The gene calls are TRBV28 and TRBJ1-2; TRBD1 is a possible D gene (6 bases). The V end lost 5 bases, the J end lost 4 bases, and 11 bases lay between the germline ends. CDR1 is MDHEN, CDR2 SYDVKM, per germline. The CDR3 spans 13 residues. The CDR3 sequence: CASSTGNIYGYTF. The CDR3 nucleotides read TGTGCCAGCAGTACAGGGAATATCTATGGCTACACCTTC.

V usage is TRBV29-1 and J usage is TRBJ1-2, with 8 bases matching TRBD1. This CDR3 is built from 15 residues. Per the germline V gene, CDR1 is SQVTM and CDR2 is ANQGSEA. V trimming: 4 bases; J trimming: 8 bases; junction bases outside the gene matches: 15. CDR3 bases: TGCAGCGTTGCGTCCTCCGCCAGGGGGCGTAGCGGCTACACCTTC. As protein: CSVASSARGRSGYTF. The full variable domain, rest sourced from reference TRBV29-1 and TRBJ1-2, is SAVISQKPSRDICQRGTSLTIQCQVDSQVTMMFWYRQQPGQSLTLIATANQGSEATYESGFVIDKFPISRPNLTFSTLTVSNMSPEDSSIYLCSVASSARGRSGYTFGSGTRLTVV.

The J gene is TRBJ2-3, the V gene TRBV6-5; tentative D call: TRBD1 (5 bases). Germline V gene data show CDR1 as MNHEY and CDR2 as SVGAGI. Trimming removed 2 bases from V and 0 bases from J, with 9 bases in between. The CDR3 spans 15 residues. This chain's CDR3 is CASSYRAGSTDTQYF. DNA for the CDR3: TGTGCCAGCAGTTACAGGGCAGGGAGCACAGATACGCAGTATTTT.

By share of the sample, this clone is large (0.1 to 1%). The chain employs TRBV6-1 and TRBJ1-6; D is perhaps TRBD1 (6 bases). V dropped 2 bases and J dropped 10 bases, with 15 bases sitting between them. CDR3 length: 15 residues. Germline assignment: CDR1 MNHNS and CDR2 SASEGT. CDR3 sequence: CASSELRQGRSPLHF. The CDR3, as DNA: TGTGCCAGCAGTGAACTAAGGCAGGGGCGCTCACCCCTCCACTTT.

The chain uses TRBV5-1 and TRBJ2-2; TRBD1 agrees at 7 bases. This CDR3 comprises 14 residues. V lost 2 bases to trimming and J lost 6 bases; unmatched junction nucleotides: 4. Looked up from germline, CDR1 is SGHRS and CDR2 is YFSETQ. Here the CDR3 DNA reads TGCGCCAGCAGCTTCACAGGGGACGCCGGGGAGCTGTTTTTT. Its protein product is CASSFTGDAGELFF.

The rearrangement uses TRBV6-6 and TRBJ2-1; D might be TRBD2 (6 bases). V was shortened by 6 bases and J by 5 bases, with 17 bases between the two germline ends. The length of the CDR3 is 15 residues. Germline V CDR1 and CDR2: MNHNY, SVGAGI (reference sequence). The CDR3 DNA sequence: TGTGCCAGCAGACCTAATGGGGGAGGCCACAATGAGCAGTTCTTC. It yields the protein CASRPNGGGHNEQFF.

V usage is TRBV19 and J usage is TRBJ2-7; a weak D match, TRBD2 (6 bases). V lost 6 bases and J lost 3, with 9 bases in between. CDR3 length equals 12 residues. Germline V gene data show CDR1 as LNHDA and CDR2 as SQIVND (reference sequence). CDR3 sequence reads: CASRATSYEQYF. CDR3 DNA sequence: TGTGCCAGTAGAGCGACTAGCTACGAGCAGTACTTC.

The chain employs TRBV6-4 and TRBJ2-7; TRBD1 might be the D (5 bases). The CDR3 spans 12 residues. The V end lost 7 bases, the J end lost 6 bases, and 13 bases lay between the germline ends. The germline CDR1 and CDR2 sequences are MRHNA and SNTAGT. The CDR3 DNA reads TGTGCCAGCAAAATGGTTCAGGGCGAGCAGTACTTC. Its protein product is CASKMVQGEQYF.

This clone occurred a few times. The chain joins TRBV11-2 to TRBJ1-5; no definite D call. The germline V gene has CDR1 SGHAT and CDR2 FQNNGV. Trimming pared 1 base from V and 6 bases from J, leaving 7 bases between. CDR3 length: 13 residues. In nucleotides, the CDR3 is TGTGCCAGCAGCTTAGGGACGGGTCAGCCCCAGCATTTT. It is translated as CASSLGTGQPQHF.

The chain carries TRBV5-1 and TRBJ2-7; 10 bases map to TRBD1. From germline, CDR1 is SGHRS and CDR2 YFSETQ. This CDR3 comprises 16 residues. Trimming at V came to 4 bases and at J to 6 bases, leaving 13 bases not matched to a gene. The CDR3 DNA reads TGCGCCAGCAGCCACTCCGCCGGGACAGGGGTCTCCGAGCAGTACTTC. Encoded protein: CASSHSAGTGVSEQYF. Supplemented by reference TRBV5-1 and TRBJ2-7, the full variable domain reads KAGVTQTPRYLIKTRGQQVTLSCSPISGHRSVSWYQQTPGQGLQFLFEYFSETQRNKGNFPGRFSGRQFSNSRSEMNVSTLELGDSALYLCASSHSAGTGVSEQYFGPGTRLTVT.

This chain connects TRBV11-1 to TRBJ2-7; D may be TRBD1 (6 bases). CDR1 and CDR2 from the germline V gene are SGHAT and FQDESV (reference sequence). This CDR3 has 12 residues. V dropped 5 bases and J dropped 6 bases, with 11 bases sitting between them. The CDR3 sequence is CASSQGQGEQYF. DNA of the CDR3: TGTGCCAGCAGCCAGGGGCAGGGCGAGCAGTACTTC.

The chain combines TRBV19 with TRBJ2-7; no clear D gene. The germline V and J ends were trimmed by 5 bases and 6 bases, with 14 bases remaining between them. The germline V gene has CDR1 LNHDA and CDR2 SQIVND (reference sequence). The CDR3 runs 13 residues. CDR3 region: CASSADLIGEQYF. In DNA, the CDR3 is TGTGCCAGTAGTGCCGACTTAATTGGCGAGCAGTACTTC.

The chain couples TRBV5-1 to TRBJ1-2; weak D call: TRBD1 (5 bases). The CDR3 has 12 residues. Per germline, CDR1 SGHRS and CDR2 YFSETQ. V lost 0 bases to trimming and J lost 8 bases, with 8 bases between them. The CDR3 region is CASSLGGRGYTF. As DNA, the CDR3 is TGCGCCAGCAGCTTGGGGGGGAGAGGCTACACCTTC. Variable domain in full (rest from reference TRBV5-1 and TRBJ1-2): KAGVTQTPRYLIKTRGQQVTLSCSPISGHRSVSWYQQTPGQGLQFLFEYFSETQRNKGNFPGRFSGRQFSNSRSEMNVSTLELGDSALYLCASSLGGRGYTFGSGTRLTVV.

This clone was picked up a small number of times. The chain combines TRBV11-3 with TRBJ2-5, with a possible D match to TRBD2 (6 bases). In germline, CDR1 is SGHNT, CDR2 YENEEA. The V and J ends lost 7 bases and 4 bases respectively, with 13 bases between them. The CDR3 contains 13 residues. CDR3 amino acids: CASNPAGGETQYF. In DNA, the CDR3 is TGTGCCAGCAACCCAGCCGGGGGAGAGACCCAGTACTTC. Full variable domain (outside the CDR3, taken from reference TRBV11-3 and TRBJ2-5): EAGVVQSPRYKIIEKKQPVAFWCNPISGHNTLYWYLQNLGQGPELLIRYENEEAVDDSQLPKDRFSAERLKGVDSTLKIQPAELGDSAVYLCASNPAGGETQYFGPGTRLLVL.

This rearrangement joins TRBV9 to TRBJ2-5; no clear D gene. CDR1 is SGDLS, CDR2 YYNGEE, per germline. The CDR3 totals 15 residues. Deletions cut 3 bases from V and 5 bases from J, with 17 bases between. CDR3 protein: CASSGSTVPGETQYF. Written as DNA, the CDR3 is TGTGCCAGCAGCGGATCAACAGTTCCGGGTGAGACCCAGTACTTC.

The chain uses TRBV7-2 and TRBJ2-2, with 14 bases that match TRBD2. V shed 8 bases, J shed 5 bases, and the junction held 4 bases outside the gene matches. There are 15 residues in the CDR3. CDR1 is SGHTA, CDR2 FQGNSA, per germline. The CDR3, as DNA: TGTGCCAGCGGACTAGCGGGGGGCTTTACCGGGGAGCTGTTTTTT. This codes for CASGLAGGFTGELFF.

The chain is built from TRBV27 and TRBJ2-7; tentative D call: TRBD1 (5 bases). The germline CDR1 and CDR2 sequences are MNHEY and SMNVEV (reference sequence). The CDR3 runs 14 residues. The V end was cut by 2 bases, the J end by 3 bases, with 11 bases between. The CDR3 DNA sequence: TGTGCCAGCAGTTTACAGGGTAAGCGCTACGAGCAGTACTTC. The encoded protein is CASSLQGKRYEQYF.

The chain carries TRBV7-2 and TRBJ1-2, with D possibly matching TRBD1 (6 bases). Looked up from germline, CDR1 is SGHTA and CDR2 is FQGNSA. The V and J ends lost 1 base and 6 bases respectively, with 15 bases between them. The CDR3 has 15 amino acids. CDR3 nucleotide sequence: TGTGCCAGCAGCTTAGTAGGTGGGGACATTCATGGCTACACCTTC. Its protein product is CASSLVGGDIHGYTF.

As DNA, the CDR3 is TGTGCCAGTAGTAAGCCCTCCGGCTACACCTTC. This encodes CASSKPSGYTF. The J gene is TRBJ1-2, the V gene TRBV19; D remains unclear. Trimming removed 4 bases at V and 8 bases at J, with 8 bases between. Germline CDR1 is LNHDA and CDR2 is SQIVND (reference sequence). This CDR3 contains 11 residues.

A single count supports this clone. V and J are TRBV5-1 and TRBJ2-7; TRBD1 might be the D (5 bases). Germline V lookup: CDR1 SGHRS, CDR2 YFSETQ. V lost 5 bases and J 4 bases, leaving 7 bases between the germline ends. This CDR3 region has 11 residues. The CDR3 region is CASRDTYEQYF. CDR3 sequence (DNA): TGCGCCAGCAGGGACACTTACGAGCAGTACTTC. Full variable domain (outside the CDR3, taken from reference TRBV5-1 and TRBJ2-7): KAGVTQTPRYLIKTRGQQVTLSCSPISGHRSVSWYQQTPGQGLQFLFEYFSETQRNKGNFPGRFSGRQFSNSRSEMNVSTLELGDSALYLCASRDTYEQYFGPGTRLTVT.

This clone came up once. This chain connects TRBV11-2 to TRBJ2-7; TRBD2 aligns across 15 bases. The CDR3 is made up of 17 amino acids. Germline V gives CDR1 SGHAT, CDR2 FQNNGV. The V segment lost 5 bases and the J segment 0 bases; nucleotides outside the gene matches: 5. Written as DNA, the CDR3 is TGTGCCAGCAGCCGAGGGACTAGCGGGGGGAGCTCCTACGAGCAGTACTTC. Its translation: CASSRGTSGGSSYEQYF.

This clone was observed once. This chain joins TRBV6-6 and TRBJ2-2; D remains unclear. Germline V gene data show CDR1 as MNHNY and CDR2 as SVGAGI (reference sequence). CDR3 length equals 15 residues. V lost 0 bases and J 0 bases, leaving 5 bases between the germline ends. The CDR3 DNA follows: TGTGCCAGCAGTTACTCGACCGCGAACACCGGGGAGCTGTTTTTT. Protein: CASSYSTANTGELFF.